These 20 T cell receptor beta chains originate from one sample sequenced in a study of blood T cell repertoires in COVID-19. Sequencing used immunoSEQ multiplex PCR; TCRdb keeps in-frame clones, though not all of them. Of just under 350,000 clones in the sample, 87% were seen once. The sequencing input was peripheral blood. The origin of the receptors is a woman in her fifties or sixties with COVID-19, enrolled during active disease.

CDR3 protein: CASSDSGSGGQPQHF. The CDR3 DNA reads as TGTGCCAGCAGCGACTCGGGGAGCGGTGGTCAGCCCCAGCATTTT. The chain is built from TRBV5-4 and TRBJ1-5, with D unclear. Trimming pared 4 bases from V and 6 bases from J, leaving 17 bases between. Germline CDR1 SGHNT, CDR2 YYREEE (reference sequence). This CDR3 contains 15 residues.

The chain has TRBV30 and TRBJ2-7, with D possibly matching TRBD2 (6 bases). The ends were cut back, 4 bases at V and 2 bases at J, with 9 bases in the middle. The CDR3 extends over 12 amino acids. Germline assignment: CDR1 GTSNPN and CDR2 SVGIG (reference sequence). CDR3 residues: CAWTGGTYEQYF. In nucleotides, the CDR3 is TGTGCCTGGACGGGCGGGACCTACGAGCAGTACTTC.

This clone has a handful of counts. The J gene is TRBJ1-1, the V gene TRBV29-1, with a possible D match to TRBD1 (6 bases). In germline, CDR1 is SQVTM, CDR2 ANQGSEA. Trimming removed 4 bases at V and 7 bases at J, with 10 bases between. The CDR3 is made up of 11 amino acids. Written as DNA, the CDR3 is TGCAGCGTTGGGACAGACCTTGAAGCTTTCTTT. This encodes CSVGTDLEAFF.

This chain joins TRBV7-2 and TRBJ2-3; the D is unclear. Germline CDR1 is SGHTA and CDR2 is FQGNSA. V lost 1 base to trimming and J lost 5 bases, with 7 bases between them. The CDR3 runs to 13 residues. The DNA of the CDR3 is TGTGCCAGCAGCTTAGTCCCCAGAGATACGCAGTATTTT. Protein: CASSLVPRDTQYF.

The chain carries TRBV12-3 or TRBV12-4 and TRBJ2-7, with D unclear. This CDR3 has 12 amino acids. Trimming cost V 7 bases and J 9 bases, with 16 bases left between them. The CDR3, as DNA: TGTGCCAGCACCGGCGACTCCCATGTGCAGTACTTC. It specifies CASTGDSHVQYF.

This chain connects TRBV28 to TRBJ1-4; D may be TRBD1 (5 bases). V gave up 3 bases and J gave up 3 bases, with 11 bases separating them. The CDR3 totals 15 residues. CDR1 is MDHEN and CDR2 is SYDVKM in the germline V gene. CDR3 in amino acids: CASSFFGTSNEKLFF. The CDR3 nucleotides are TGTGCCAGCAGTTTCTTCGGGACTTCTAATGAAAAACTGTTTTTT. The whole variable domain, filled in from reference TRBV28 and TRBJ1-4, reads DVKVTQSSRYLVKRTGEKVFLECVQDMDHENMFWYRQDPGLGLRLIYFSYDVKMKEKGDIPEGYSVSREKKERFSLILESASTNQTSMYLCASSFFGTSNEKLFFGSGTQLSVL.

The gene calls are TRBV10-3 and TRBJ2-5, with 8 positions matching TRBD1. The CDR3 runs to 14 residues. The ends lost 4 bases at V and 9 bases at J; junction bases unmatched: 10. CDR1 and CDR2 (germline): ENHRY, SYGVKD. The CDR3 sequence: CAISAGTGGRAQYF. The CDR3 DNA is TGTGCCATCAGTGCCGGGACAGGCGGTAGGGCCCAGTACTTC.

This chain links TRBV9 with TRBJ1-2; a weak D match, TRBD1 (6 bases). Germline CDR1 is SGDLS and CDR2 is YYNGEE. V gave up 0 bases and J gave up 3 bases, with 15 bases separating them. The CDR3 covers 16 residues. The CDR3 DNA follows: TGTGCCAGCAGCGTAGATTTCTTGGGGGCATACTATGGCTACACCTTC. Its protein is CASSVDFLGAYYGYTF.

This chain joins TRBV19 and TRBJ2-5, with a tentative D call TRBD2 (7 bases). Per germline, CDR1 LNHDA and CDR2 SQIVND (reference sequence). The CDR3 contains 14 residues. Trimming stripped 3 bases from V and 5 bases from J, with 13 bases between. CDR3 residues: CASSMRGGGETQYF. CDR3 coding DNA: TGTGCCAGTAGTATGAGAGGGGGAGGGGAGACCCAGTACTTC. The full variable domain, in which reference TRBV19 and TRBJ2-5 provide the parts outside the CDR3, is DGGITQSPKYLFRKEGQNVTLSCEQNLNHDAMYWYRQDPGQGLRLIYYSQIVNDFQKGDIAEGYSVSREKKESFPLTVTSAQKNPTAFYLCASSMRGGGETQYFGPGTRLLVL.

This sequence joins TRBV18 and TRBJ2-2; TRBD2 might be the D (7 bases). The CDR3 spans 16 residues. V was clipped by 2 bases and J by 7 bases, with 17 bases between them. Germline assignment: CDR1 KGHSH and CDR2 LQKENI. The CDR3, as DNA: TGTGCCAGCTCACCAGGAGTCGGGGGGCGAGTCGGGGAGCTGTTTTTT. As protein: CASSPGVGGRVGELFF.

The chain couples TRBV5-1 to TRBJ1-1; 8 positions agree with TRBD1. Germline V gives CDR1 SGHRS, CDR2 YFSETQ. V shed 4 bases, J shed 8 bases, and the junction held 10 bases outside the gene matches. There are 14 residues in the CDR3. CDR3 DNA: TGCGCCAGCAGCCCGTATGATCAGGGGGCCGAAGCTTTCTTT. This sequence encodes CASSPYDQGAEAFF.

Concerning this clone itself: Mismatch with germline at one junction end may stem from a read error. The CDR3 DNA sequence: TGCGCCAGCGGCTTGGGACAGGTTAATGAAAAACTGTTTTTT. Translation: CASGLGQVNEKLFF. V gene TRBV5-1 combines with J gene TRBJ1-4; 8 bases map to TRBD1. Germline V gives CDR1 SGHRS, CDR2 YFSETQ. This CDR3 spans 14 amino acids.

The chain carries TRBV30 and TRBJ2-5; 8 bases fit TRBD1. This CDR3 region has 11 residues. Germline V CDR1 and CDR2: GTSNPN, SVGIG (reference sequence). The V and J ends lost 2 bases and 11 bases, in that order; junction bases with no gene match: 4. CDR3 loop: CAWSSQGAQYF. The CDR3 DNA reads as TGTGCCTGGAGTAGTCAGGGGGCTCAGTACTTC.

The chain joins TRBV4-1 to TRBJ2-7; 11 nucleotides line up with TRBD2. This CDR3 is built from 19 residues. The germline CDR1 and CDR2 sequences are MGHRA and YSYEKL. Germline trimming cut 0 bases from V and 4 bases from J; bases unmatched to any gene: 14. The CDR3 nucleotides are TGCGCCAGCAGCCAAGAGGGCGCGCTTGGACTAGCGGGTTTGTACGAGCAGTACTTC. Its protein product is CASSQEGALGLAGLYEQYF.

The chain carries TRBV5-1 and TRBJ2-5, with 8 bases aligning to TRBD2. Germline V lookup: CDR1 SGHRS, CDR2 YFSETQ. CDR3 length: 16 amino acids. The V gene end was trimmed by 3 bases and the J gene end by 0 bases; junction bases not matched to a gene: 7. In nucleotides, the CDR3 is TGCGCCAGCAGCTCAGTAGCGGGGCGAGACCAAGAGACCCAGTACTTC. Residues: CASSSVAGRDQETQYF.

The V gene is TRBV30, the J gene TRBJ2-2; no definite D call. The germline V gene encodes CDR1 GTSNPN and CDR2 SVGIG (reference sequence). Trimming took off 3 bases at V and 5 bases at J, with 10 bases between the two ends. This CDR3 spans 13 amino acids. The CDR3 nucleotides are TGTGCCTGGAGCCCTCCTTCTACCGGGGAGCTGTTTTTT. It codes for CAWSPPSTGELFF.

The gene calls are TRBV4-3 and TRBJ2-1; D possibly corresponds to TRBD2 (6 bases). Trimming pared 1 base from V and 12 bases from J, leaving 13 bases between. The CDR3 has 13 amino acids. Germline assignment: CDR1 LGHNA and CDR2 YSLEER. Here the CDR3 reads CASSQAGGDVQFF. DNA for the CDR3: TGCGCCAGCAGCCAAGCGGGCGGGGACGTGCAGTTCTTC.

J is TRBJ2-1 and V is TRBV19; TRBD2 matches at 9 bases. The CDR3 contains 16 residues. Germline V gene sequence: CDR1 LNHDA, CDR2 SQIVND (reference sequence). V lost 5 bases and J lost 4; bases outside the gene matches: 9. The DNA of the CDR3 is TGTGCCAGTAGTCCAGGCGGGAGGGGATCTTACAATGAGCAGTTCTTC. It specifies CASSPGGRGSYNEQFF.

The chain combines TRBV9 with TRBJ2-7, with 8 nucleotides matching TRBD1. Germline lookup yields CDR1 SGDLS and CDR2 YYNGEE. V lost 0 bases to trimming and J lost 4 bases; unmatched junction nucleotides: 6. The CDR3 has 15 amino acids. This CDR3 is CASSVESGGNYEQYF. CDR3 DNA sequence: TGTGCCAGCAGCGTAGAGTCAGGGGGCAATTACGAGCAGTACTTC.

This chain links TRBV24-1 with TRBJ2-3; D perhaps matches TRBD2 (5 bases). The CDR3 covers 13 residues. In germline, CDR1 is KGHDR, CDR2 SFDVKD. Deletions cut 4 bases from V and 6 bases from J, with 10 bases between. In DNA, the CDR3 is TGTGCCACCAGTGACGGAGGCTGGGATACGCAGTATTTT. Its translation: CATSDGGWDTQYF.